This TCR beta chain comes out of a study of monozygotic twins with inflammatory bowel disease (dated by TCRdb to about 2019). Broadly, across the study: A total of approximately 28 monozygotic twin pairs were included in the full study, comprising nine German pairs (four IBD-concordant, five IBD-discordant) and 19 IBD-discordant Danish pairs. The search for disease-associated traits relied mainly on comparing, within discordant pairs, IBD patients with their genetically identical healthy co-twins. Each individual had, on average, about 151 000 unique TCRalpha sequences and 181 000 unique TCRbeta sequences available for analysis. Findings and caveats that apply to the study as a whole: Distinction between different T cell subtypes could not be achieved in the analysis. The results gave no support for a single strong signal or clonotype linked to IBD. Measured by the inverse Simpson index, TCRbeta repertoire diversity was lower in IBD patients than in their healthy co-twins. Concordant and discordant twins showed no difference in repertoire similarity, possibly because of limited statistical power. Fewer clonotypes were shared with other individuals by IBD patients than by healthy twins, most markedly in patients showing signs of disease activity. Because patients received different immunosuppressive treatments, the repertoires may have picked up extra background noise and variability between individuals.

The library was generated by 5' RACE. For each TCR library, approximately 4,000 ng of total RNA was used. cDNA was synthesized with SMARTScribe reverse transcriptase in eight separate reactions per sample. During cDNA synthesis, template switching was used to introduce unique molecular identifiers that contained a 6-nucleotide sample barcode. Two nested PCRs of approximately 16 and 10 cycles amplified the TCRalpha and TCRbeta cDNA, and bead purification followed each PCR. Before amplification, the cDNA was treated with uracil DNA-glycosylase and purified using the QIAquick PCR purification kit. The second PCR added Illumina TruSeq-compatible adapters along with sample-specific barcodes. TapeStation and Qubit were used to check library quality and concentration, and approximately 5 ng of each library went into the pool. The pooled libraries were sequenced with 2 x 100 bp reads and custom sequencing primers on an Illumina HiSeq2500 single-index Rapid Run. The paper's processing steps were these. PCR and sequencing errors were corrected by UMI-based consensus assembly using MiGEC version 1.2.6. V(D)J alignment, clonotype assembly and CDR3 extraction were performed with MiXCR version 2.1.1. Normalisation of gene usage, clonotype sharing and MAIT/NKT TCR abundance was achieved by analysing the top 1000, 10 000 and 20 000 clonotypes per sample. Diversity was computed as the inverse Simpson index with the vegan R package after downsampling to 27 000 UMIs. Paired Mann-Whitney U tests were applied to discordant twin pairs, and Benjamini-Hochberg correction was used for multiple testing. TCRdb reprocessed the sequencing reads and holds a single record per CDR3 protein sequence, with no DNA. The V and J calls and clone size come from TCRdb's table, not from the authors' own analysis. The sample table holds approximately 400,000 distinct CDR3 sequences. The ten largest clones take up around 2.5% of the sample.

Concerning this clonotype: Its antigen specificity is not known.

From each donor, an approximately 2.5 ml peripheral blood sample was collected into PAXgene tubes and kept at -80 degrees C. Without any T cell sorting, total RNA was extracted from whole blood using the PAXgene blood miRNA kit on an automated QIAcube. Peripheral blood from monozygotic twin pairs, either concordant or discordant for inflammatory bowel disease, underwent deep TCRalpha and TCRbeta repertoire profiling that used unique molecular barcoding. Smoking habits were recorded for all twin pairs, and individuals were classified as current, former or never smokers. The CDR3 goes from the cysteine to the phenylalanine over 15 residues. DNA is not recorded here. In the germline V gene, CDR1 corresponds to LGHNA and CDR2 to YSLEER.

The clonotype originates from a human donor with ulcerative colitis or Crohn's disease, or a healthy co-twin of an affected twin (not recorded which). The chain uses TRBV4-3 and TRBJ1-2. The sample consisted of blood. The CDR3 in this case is CASSVSAGSNYGYTF.